A selection of T cell receptor beta chains follows, all from one sample in a study of shared clonotypes between healthy human individuals. Using immunoSEQ multiplex PCR, the repertoire was profiled, and TCRdb retains in-frame clones only, with some absent. Counted here are hundreds of thousands of clones, roughly 70% occurring once; the ten biggest clones make up 1.5% to 2%. The sample was memory CD4+ T cells sorted from blood. The receptors come from a woman in her twenties or thirties in good health. The CDR3 runs from the conserved cysteine through the conserved F or W. The D gene is left open where the match is weak. Clone size is shown for a subset of rows, as once, few, many or a class of expanded clone.

J,D,size,V,CDR3
TRBJ1-4,.,.,TRBV5-4,CASSLKGGNEKLFF
TRBJ2-3,.,once,TRBV28,CASSPPRADTQYF
TRBJ1-4,.,.,TRBV6-6,CASRREQEKLFF
TRBJ2-3,.,many,TRBV6-4,CASSDSTRGSDTQYF
TRBJ2-7,TRBD1,.,TRBV2,CASTAAGTGFNYEQYF
TRBJ2-7,TRBD2,once,TRBV4-2,CASSQAGLAGGGHEQYF
TRBJ2-1,TRBD2,.,TRBV2,CASGRLAGDNEQFF
TRBJ2-1,.,many,TRBV7-2,CASSLSSVYNEQFF
TRBJ2-7,.,.,TRBV7-8,CASSTGPSYELYF
TRBJ2-7,.,few,TRBV28,CASSLWGEQYF
TRBJ2-7,.,.,TRBV5-1,CASSLESAFYEQYF
TRBJ1-2,.,.,TRBV4-1,CASSQDSRANYGYTF
TRBJ1-2,.,.,TRBV6-1,CASSRDSQLYGYTF
TRBJ1-5,TRBD1,.,TRBV28,CASSPAGGFNQPQHF
TRBJ2-7,.,few,TRBV5-1,CASSLSYGAPSYEQYF
TRBJ2-2,TRBD1,.,TRBV19,CASSLHGQGVFGELFF
TRBJ2-1,.,.,TRBV7-2,CASSPTVLVPYNEQFF
TRBJ2-2,TRBD2,.,TRBV11-2,CASRVMAGGPITGELFF
TRBJ2-2,.,.,TRBV19,CASSIADTGELFF
TRBJ2-3,TRBD2,.,TRBV14,CASSQPGLAGGNGDTQYF
TRBJ1-2,.,few,TRBV7-2,CASSPLRGAYGYTF
TRBJ1-5,TRBD1,.,TRBV10-3,CAISASDRGGDQPQHF
TRBJ1-1,.,.,TRBV5-1,CASSLVGDRYTEAFF
TRBJ2-1,.,.,TRBV5-1,CASTPQSSYNEQFF
TRBJ1-2,.,.,TRBV18,CASSQGNRYGYTF
TRBJ2-7,TRBD1,.,TRBV30,CAWNTGTGNYEQYF
TRBJ2-3,TRBD2,.,TRBV5-1,CASATAGEADTQYF
TRBJ2-7,TRBD1,.,TRBV19,CASSKQGGPYEQYF
TRBJ1-2,.,.,TRBV25-1,CASSASRAAGYTF
TRBJ1-4,.,once,TRBV4-1,CASSQDDAGGEKLFF
TRBJ2-7,.,.,TRBV5-4,CASSLGQGISYEQYF
TRBJ2-3,.,.,TRBV6-5,CASRRAGGTDTQYF
TRBJ2-1,.,.,TRBV5-4,CASSLLAGTYNEQFF
TRBJ1-4,.,.,TRBV5-1,CASSSTGLNEKLFF
TRBJ1-2,.,.,TRBV10-1,CASSPGDYGYTF
TRBJ1-5,.,few,TRBV10-1,CASSAGAHGPQHF
TRBJ1-3,TRBD1,.,TRBV6-6,CASGLKPGQGNTIYF
TRBJ2-2,.,.,TRBV27,CASSLSIVTGELFF
TRBJ1-1,TRBD1,.,TRBV15,CATADRMNTEAFF
TRBJ2-7,TRBD1,.,TRBV6-6,CASSAGTGSYEQYF
TRBJ2-2,.,.,TRBV6-1,CASSEAAANTGELFF
TRBJ1-2,.,.,TRBV10-3,CAISESLTDYGYTF
TRBJ1-1,.,.,TRBV15,CATSILDTTLNTEAFF
TRBJ1-2,.,.,TRBV2,CASSERFLGGGYTF
TRBJ1-2,TRBD1,few,TRBV11-2,CASSAPDRGLRYGYTF
TRBJ1-6,TRBD1,.,TRBV19,CASSNVDRRYNSPLHF
TRBJ2-1,TRBD1,.,TRBV18,CASSPDRVYNEQFF
TRBJ2-1,.,.,TRBV25-1,CASTPGGGGRNEQFF
TRBJ1-5,.,.,TRBV6-1,CASSRTLSNQPQHF
TRBJ1-1,.,.,TRBV6-6,CASRRGDGGTEAFF
TRBJ2-5,.,.,TRBV7-2,CASSLSIVETQYF
TRBJ2-7,TRBD1,.,TRBV6-6,CASAPWDSLYEQYF
TRBJ2-7,TRBD1,few,TRBV18,CASSAAPGGSYEQYF
TRBJ1-2,.,.,TRBV19,CASRSSGVSYGYTF
TRBJ2-5,.,.,TRBV28,CASSLWQGGQETQYF
TRBJ2-4,.,.,TRBV28,CASSLTGAKNIQYF
TRBJ1-2,TRBD1,.,TRBV28,CASSPTGTGFDEGYTF
TRBJ1-1,.,.,TRBV28,CASSPLSPEAFF
TRBJ1-2,.,.,TRBV4-1,CASSQAIGVENYGYTF
TRBJ1-5,.,.,TRBV10-3,CAIKGGQPNQPQHF